Listed below are T cell receptor beta chains from one sample, sequenced in a study of glioma-infiltrating T cells after dendritic cell vaccination. Sequenced by immunoSEQ multiplex PCR; TCRdb stores in-frame clones only, minus some. The table has more than 100,000 clones, roughly 81% seen once. This specimen consisted of blood, obtained before dendritic cell vaccination. Every receptor here comes from a human donor with glioblastoma. Each CDR3 is given with its conserved first and last residue. The order of the fields is J gene, V gene, CDR3 protein.

TRBJ1-6 TRBV6-7 CASSQPGTDSPLHF
TRBJ1-2 TRBV7-2 CASSLGRRLYGYTF
TRBJ1-5 TRBV10-3 CAISETRDNNQPQHF
TRBJ1-1 TRBV9 CASTLGGADTEAFF
TRBJ2-7 TRBV19 CASWSGGDEQYF
TRBJ2-3 TRBV10-2 CASGGVAGVSTDTQYF
TRBJ1-2 TRBV28 CASSLSGESYGYTF
TRBJ2-7 TRBV4-1 CASSQVTSVEQYF
TRBJ1-5 TRBV19 CASSIRPPRGRSNQPQHF
TRBJ1-6 TRBV30 CAWIADRGSPLHF
TRBJ2-1 TRBV4-2 CASSQGFGNEQFF
TRBJ1-2 TRBV2 CASSDDTDYGYTF
TRBJ2-3 TRBV19 CASTARGAGDTQYF
TRBJ2-5 TRBV28 CASSSGGSEGTQYF
TRBJ1-1 TRBV10-2 CASSATSQSEAFF
TRBJ2-7 TRBV4-1 CASSLRLAGPYEQYF
TRBJ2-7 TRBV7-9 CASSSVTGLTTYEQYF
TRBJ2-7 TRBV30 CAWSQSGTGGPGDEQYF
TRBJ1-5 TRBV30 CAWSVGTVNQPQHF
TRBJ1-1 TRBV2 CASDGTGLVEAFF
TRBJ2-5 TRBV5-4 CASSSYEGGQETQYF
TRBJ1-5 TRBV5-1 CASSSGTGGDQPQHF
TRBJ2-5 TRBV27 CASSWVFSDRDIQYF
TRBJ2-5 TRBV30 CAWSVGSGGHQETQYF
TRBJ1-3 TRBV5-4 CASSLGYSGSSGNTIYF